The 12 T cell receptor beta chains in this list originate from one sample, sequenced in a study of blood T cells in healthy people across ages. Using a J-beta primer mix together with a sample-barcoded 5' primer, a second PCR was run for roughly 7 to 11 cycles. TCRdb itself ran the 5' RACE reads through MiXCR, one entry per CDR3 protein. The sample yields roughly 1.6 million distinct CDR3 sequences, roughly 32% seen once. Sequencing was performed on blood. The receptors stem from a young woman in good health.

This chain joins TRBV9 and TRBJ1-6; possible D gene TRBD1, 5 bases. The V gene lost 2 bases and the J gene lost 5 bases, with 8 bases spanning the gap. CDR1 is SGDLS and CDR2 is YYNGEE in the germline V gene. The CDR3 sequence is 14 residues long. In DNA, the CDR3 is TGTGCCAGCAGCGTTAAAGGGGATAATTCACCCCTCCACTTT. Translated: CASSVKGDNSPLHF. Combining the CDR3 with reference TRBV9 and TRBJ1-6 gives the whole variable domain DSGVTQTPKHLITATGQRVTLRCSPRSGDLSVYWYQQSLDQGLQFLIQYYNGEERAKGNILERFSAQQFPDLHSELNLSSLELGDSALYFCASSVKGDNSPLHFGNGTRLTVT.

The CDR3 reads CSVRDEQFF. The CDR3, as DNA: TGCAGTGTTCGGGACGAGCAGTTCTTC. The chain has TRBV20-1 and TRBJ2-1, with D perhaps TRBD1 or TRBD2 (5 bases each). This CDR3 contains 9 residues. Per the germline V gene, CDR1 is DFQATT and CDR2 is SNEGSKA (reference sequence). The V end was cut by 7 bases, the J end by 10 bases, with 8 bases between.

This clonotype came up a few times. V gene TRBV24-1 combines with J gene TRBJ2-6; D remains unclear. The CDR3 spans 13 residues. With 5 bases removed from V and 2 bases from J, the gap between germline ends came to 3 bases. Per the germline V gene, CDR1 is KGHDR and CDR2 is SFDVKD. CDR3 sequence reads: CATSVPGANVLTF. Here the CDR3 DNA reads TGTGCCACCAGTGTCCCTGGGGCCAACGTCCTGACTTTC.

This clonotype was found a few times. The chain is built from TRBV18 and TRBJ2-5; no reliable D call. This CDR3 spans 15 amino acids. V lost 2 bases, J lost 1 base, and 11 bases lay in between. CDR1 and CDR2 (germline): KGHSH, LQKENI. The CDR3 DNA reads TGTGCCAGCTCACCAGACGAAACCGCCCAAGAGACCCAGTACTTC. Translated: CASSPDETAQETQYF.

The rearrangement joins TRBV20-1 to TRBJ2-5, with D tentatively TRBD1 (6 bases). The CDR3 spans 13 residues. Germline V gene lookup returns CDR1 DFQATT and CDR2 SNEGSKA (reference sequence). Trimming shortened V by 3 bases and J by 5 bases, and 13 bases separated the two germline ends. Here the CDR3 DNA reads TGCAGTGCTAGTGTGGGGGCCCGGGAGACCCAGTACTTC. Its translation: CSASVGARETQYF.

The DNA of the CDR3 is TGTGCCAGCAGTTACTCGCGCGGGGGGGCCATAGGTTATGAGCAGTTCTTC. Its translation: CASSYSRGGAIGYEQFF. The V call is TRBV6-5, the J call TRBJ2-1; TRBD2 matches 9 bases. The J segment lost 8 bases and the V segment lost 0 bases, leaving 11 bases of the junction unmatched. Germline CDR1 is MNHEY and CDR2 is SVGAGI. This CDR3 has 17 residues.

The chain carries TRBV20-1 and TRBJ1-4; a possible D gene is TRBD1 (6 bases). The germline V gene has CDR1 DFQATT and CDR2 SNEGSKA (reference sequence). The CDR3 consists of 17 residues. The germline V and J ends were trimmed by 0 bases and 0 bases, with 14 bases remaining between them. The chain's CDR3 is CSARDLGGSSTNEKLFF. CDR3 in DNA: TGCAGTGCTAGAGATTTGGGGGGCTCCTCAACTAATGAAAAACTGTTTTTT.

The J gene is TRBJ1-1, the V gene TRBV5-1; unclear D gene. Germline lookup yields CDR1 SGHRS and CDR2 YFSETQ. The CDR3 consists of 13 residues. Trimming removed 5 bases at V and 3 bases at J, with 11 bases between. CDR3 bases: TGCGCCAGCAGATGGGGATGGGACACTGAAGCTTTCTTT. This codes for CASRWGWDTEAFF. Together with reference TRBV5-1 and TRBJ1-1, the CDR3 gives the full variable domain: KAGVTQTPRYLIKTRGQQVTLSCSPISGHRSVSWYQQTPGQGLQFLFEYFSETQRNKGNFPGRFSGRQFSNSRSEMNVSTLELGDSALYLCASRWGWDTEAFFGQGTRLTVV.

Many counts were recorded for this clonotype. The chain links TRBV29-1 to TRBJ2-1; D call uncertain. V lost 3 bases to trimming and J lost 3 bases, with 12 bases between them. Germline assignment: CDR1 SQVTM and CDR2 ANQGSEA. The CDR3 runs 14 residues. In nucleotides, the CDR3 is TGCAGCGTTGAGTCGGCTCGGAACTACAATGAGCAGTTCTTC. Translating gives CSVESARNYNEQFF.

This clonotype was counted only a few times. CDR3 protein: CSVGGTYESYNEQFF. In DNA form, the CDR3 reads TGCAGCGTCGGCGGGACCTACGAGTCCTACAATGAGCAGTTCTTC. The rearrangement joins TRBV29-1 to TRBJ2-1, with D perhaps TRBD2 (6 bases). The CDR3 extends over 15 amino acids. The germline gives CDR1 SQVTM, CDR2 ANQGSEA. With 6 bases removed from V and 1 base from J, the gap between germline ends came to 16 bases.

The sample holds a few counts of this clonotype. V is TRBV28 and J is TRBJ1-1, with D tentatively TRBD1 (6 bases). This CDR3 has 14 amino acids. CDR1 and CDR2 (germline): MDHEN, SYDVKM. V was clipped by 5 bases and J by 2 bases, with 12 bases between them. The DNA of the CDR3 is TGTGCCAGCAGTACGAGGGGGGGCAACACTGAAGCTTTCTTT. Translating it yields CASSTRGGNTEAFF. Combining the CDR3 with reference TRBV28 and TRBJ1-1 gives the whole variable domain DVKVTQSSRYLVKRTGEKVFLECVQDMDHENMFWYRQDPGLGLRLIYFSYDVKMKEKGDIPEGYSVSREKKERFSLILESASTNQTSMYLCASSTRGGNTEAFFGQGTRLTVV.

This clonotype has at least ten counts. This rearrangement joins TRBV10-2 to TRBJ2-2; D call uncertain. CDR1 and CDR2 (germline): WSHSY, SAAADI. Trimming stripped 8 bases from V and 7 bases from J, with 11 bases between. The CDR3 is 12 residues long. The CDR3 DNA reads as TGCGCCAGCCGCGAGGTGGTCGGGGAGCTGTTTTTT. Amino acids: CASREVVGELFF.